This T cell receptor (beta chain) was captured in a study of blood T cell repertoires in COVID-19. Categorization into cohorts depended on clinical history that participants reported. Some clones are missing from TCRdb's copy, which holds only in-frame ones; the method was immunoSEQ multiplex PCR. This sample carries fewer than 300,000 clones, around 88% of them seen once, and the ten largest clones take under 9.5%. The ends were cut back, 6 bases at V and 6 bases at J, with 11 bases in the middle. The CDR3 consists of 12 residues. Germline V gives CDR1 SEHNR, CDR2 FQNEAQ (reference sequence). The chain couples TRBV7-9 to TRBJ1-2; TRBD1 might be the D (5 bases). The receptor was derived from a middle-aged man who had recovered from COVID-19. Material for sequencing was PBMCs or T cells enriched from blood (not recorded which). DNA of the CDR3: TGTGCCAGCAGACGCGGGGGAGATGGCTACACCTTC. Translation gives CASRRGGDGYTF.